This T cell receptor beta chain stems from a study of OX40 agonist ivuxolimab in advanced cancers. General study points: Among the lowest peripheral clonal expansion occurred in 0.1-3.0 mg/kg partial responders.

Points on this clone: Its target is not known.

Profiling relied on immunoSEQ multiplex PCR, and the TCRdb table lists in-frame clones only, not all of them. The sample has approximately 90,000 clones, roughly 90% seen once. Prior autoimmune disease or systemic immunosuppression barred patients. The ends lost 5 bases at V and 8 bases at J; junction bases unmatched: 2. CDR1 is SGHDN and CDR2 is FVKESK in the germline V gene. This CDR3 spans 11 amino acids. This specimen consisted of CD4+ or CD8+ T cells sorted from blood, obtained in a trial of the OX40 agonist ivuxolimab. J is TRBJ1-2 and V is TRBV14, with TRBD1 identical over 7 bases. The receptor's source is an adult with an advanced solid tumor such as melanoma, head and neck, liver or kidney cancer. CDR3 region: CASSWGQGYTF. The CDR3 coding sequence is TGTGCCAGCAGCTGGGGACAGGGCTACACCTTC.